The 6 T cell receptor beta chains in this list originate from one sample, sequenced in a study of human T cells and chemical hapten exposure. Someone pulled total RNA out of unfractionated whole blood. Library construction involved attaching unique molecular identifiers to individual cDNA molecules, which allowed quantitative, reproducible TCR counting. TCRdb recomputed calls from the reads with MiXCR, one row per CDR3 protein. The sample consists of fewer than 150,000 distinct CDR3 sequences, around 9% of them appearing once. The sample was whole blood. The receptor source for this set is a human donor in good health. Some clones in this sample may be carry-over from other donors' samples.

The rearrangement links TRBV10-2 to TRBJ2-7, with TRBD1 matching over 9 bases. The ends lost 4 bases at V and 0 bases at J; junction bases unmatched: 4. The CDR3 has 15 amino acids. Germline CDR1 is WSHSY and CDR2 is SAAADI. The CDR3, as DNA: TGCGCCAGCAGTGGACGGGACAGGGCCTCCTACGAGCAGTACTTC. Its protein product is CASSGRDRASYEQYF.

This clonotype was counted at least ten times. The rearrangement uses TRBV20-1 and TRBJ2-5; D is unclear. Trimming left V 4 bases short and J 5 bases short, with 17 bases between. Per germline, CDR1 DFQATT and CDR2 SNEGSKA (reference sequence). The CDR3 is 14 residues long. CDR3 coding DNA: TGCAGTGCTATGAACCCCAGCATCGGGGAGACCCAGTACTTC. Translating it yields CSAMNPSIGETQYF.

This clonotype appeared many times. The CDR3: CASSPPTGLSGNTIYF. As DNA, the CDR3 is TGTGCCAGCTCACCACCGACAGGCCTCTCTGGAAACACCATATATTTT. J is TRBJ1-3 and V is TRBV18, with a weak D call TRBD1 (6 bases). The CDR3 has 16 residues. The V end was cut by 0 bases, the J end by 0 bases, with 9 bases between. Germline loops: CDR1 KGHSH, CDR2 LQKENI.

This clonotype was counted many times. The rearrangement links TRBV12-3 or TRBV12-4 to TRBJ1-2, with unresolved D. The CDR3 is made up of 14 amino acids. Trimming took off 6 bases at V and 1 base at J, with 12 bases between the two ends. The DNA of the CDR3 is TGTGCCAGCAGCCGACCAGGCGTTAACTATGGCTACACCTTC. It codes for CASSRPGVNYGYTF.

As to this clonotype: No conserved phenylalanine or tryptophan is present at the end of the CDR3, so a read error is the likely explanation. The chain's CDR3 is CASSLDGRVQETQYL. CDR3 in DNA: TGTGCCAGCAGTTTGGACGGGAGGGTACAAGAGACCCAGTACCTC. The rearrangement uses TRBV27 and TRBJ2-5; 8 nucleotides line up with TRBD2. Germline V lookup: CDR1 MNHEY, CDR2 SMNVEV (reference sequence). This CDR3 contains 15 residues. Germline trimming cut 3 bases from V and 2 bases from J; bases unmatched to any gene: 5.

This clonotype came up a few times. The V and J genes are TRBV6-5 and TRBJ2-3; 9 nucleotides line up with TRBD1. V shed 6 bases and J 4 bases; nucleotides not matched to a gene: 8. CDR1 MNHEY and CDR2 SVGAGI come from the germline V gene. CDR3 length equals 15 residues. The CDR3 DNA reads TGTGCCAGCAGCCGGGGACAGGGTATATCAGATACGCAGTATTTT. This encodes CASSRGQGISDTQYF.